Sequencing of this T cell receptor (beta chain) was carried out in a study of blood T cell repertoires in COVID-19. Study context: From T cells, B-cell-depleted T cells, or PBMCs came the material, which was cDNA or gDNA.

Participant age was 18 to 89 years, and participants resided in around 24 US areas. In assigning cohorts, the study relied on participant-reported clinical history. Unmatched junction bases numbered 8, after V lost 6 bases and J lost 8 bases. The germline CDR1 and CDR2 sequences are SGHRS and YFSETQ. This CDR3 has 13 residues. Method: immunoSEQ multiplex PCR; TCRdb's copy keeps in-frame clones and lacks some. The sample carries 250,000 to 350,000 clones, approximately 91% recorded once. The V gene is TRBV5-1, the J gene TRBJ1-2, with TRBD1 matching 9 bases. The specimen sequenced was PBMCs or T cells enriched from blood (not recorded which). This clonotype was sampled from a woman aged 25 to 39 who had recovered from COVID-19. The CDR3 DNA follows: TGCGCCAGCACCCAACAGGGGGCGGGCGGCTACACCTTC. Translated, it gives CASTQQGAGGYTF. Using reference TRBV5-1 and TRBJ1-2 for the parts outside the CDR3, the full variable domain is KAGVTQTPRYLIKTRGQQVTLSCSPISGHRSVSWYQQTPGQGLQFLFEYFSETQRNKGNFPGRFSGRQFSNSRSEMNVSTLELGDSALYLCASTQQGAGGYTFGSGTRLTVV.